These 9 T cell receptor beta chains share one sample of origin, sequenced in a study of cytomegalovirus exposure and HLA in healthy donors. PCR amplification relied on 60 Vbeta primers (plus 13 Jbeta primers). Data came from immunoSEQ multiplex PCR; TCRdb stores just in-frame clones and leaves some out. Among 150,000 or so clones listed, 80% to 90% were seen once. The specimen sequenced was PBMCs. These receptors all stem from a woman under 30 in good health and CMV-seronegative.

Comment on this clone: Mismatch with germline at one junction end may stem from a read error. CDR3 amino acids: CSRTGTPF. CDR3 bases: TGTTCCCGAACAGGGACCCCCTTC. The chain joins TRBV7-9 to TRBJ1-2; D perhaps matches TRBD1 (6 bases). The CDR3 extends over 8 amino acids. The germline V gene encodes CDR1 SEHNR and CDR2 FQNEAQ (reference sequence).

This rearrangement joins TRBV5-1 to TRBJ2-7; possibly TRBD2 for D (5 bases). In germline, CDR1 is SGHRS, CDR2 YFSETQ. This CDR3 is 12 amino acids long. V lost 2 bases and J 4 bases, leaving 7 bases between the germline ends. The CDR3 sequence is CASSFPGYEQYF. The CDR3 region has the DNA TGCGCCAGCAGCTTCCCGGGATACGAGCAGTACTTC.

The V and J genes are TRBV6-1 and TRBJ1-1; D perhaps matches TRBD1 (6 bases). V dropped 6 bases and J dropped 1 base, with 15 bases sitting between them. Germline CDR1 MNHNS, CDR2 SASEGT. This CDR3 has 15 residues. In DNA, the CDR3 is TGTGCCAGCAGACCAGACGGGGGGGCGAACACTGAAGCTTTCTTT. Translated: CASRPDGGANTEAFF.

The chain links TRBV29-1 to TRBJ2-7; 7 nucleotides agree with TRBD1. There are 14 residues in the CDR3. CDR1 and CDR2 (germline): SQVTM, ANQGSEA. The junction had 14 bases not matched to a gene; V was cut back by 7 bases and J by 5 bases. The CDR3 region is CSAGGDSFSNEQYF. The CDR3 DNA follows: TGCAGCGCTGGTGGGGACAGCTTCTCTAACGAGCAGTACTTC.

The CDR3 nucleotides read TGTGCCAGCAGTCTTACCTTCGGGACAGGCTACAATGAGCAGTTCTTC. Translated: CASSLTFGTGYNEQFF. The chain employs TRBV27 and TRBJ2-1; 8 bases map to TRBD1. The CDR3 runs 16 residues. Germline V lookup: CDR1 MNHEY, CDR2 SMNVEV (reference sequence). Trimming at V came to 5 bases and at J to 3 bases, leaving 9 bases not matched to a gene.

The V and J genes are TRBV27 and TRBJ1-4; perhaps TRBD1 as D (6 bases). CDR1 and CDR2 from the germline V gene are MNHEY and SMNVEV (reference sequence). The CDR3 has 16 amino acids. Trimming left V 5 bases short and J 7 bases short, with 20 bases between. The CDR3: CASSPWSSGVSEKLFF. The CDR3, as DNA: TGTGCCAGCAGTCCCTGGTCTTCAGGGGTTAGTGAAAAACTGTTTTTT.

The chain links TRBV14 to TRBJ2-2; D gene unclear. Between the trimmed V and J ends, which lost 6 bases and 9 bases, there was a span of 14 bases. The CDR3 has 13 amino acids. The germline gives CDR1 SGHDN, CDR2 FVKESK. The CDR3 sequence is CASSQSSGRELFF. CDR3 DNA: TGTGCCAGCAGTCAAAGCTCCGGTAGGGAGCTGTTTTTT. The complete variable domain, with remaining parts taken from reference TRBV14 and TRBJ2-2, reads EAGVTQFPSHSVIEKGQTVTLRCDPISGHDNLYWYRRVMGKEIKFLLHFVKESKQDESGMPNNRFLAERTGGTYSTLKVQPAELEDSGVYFCASSQSSGRELFFGEGSRLTVL.

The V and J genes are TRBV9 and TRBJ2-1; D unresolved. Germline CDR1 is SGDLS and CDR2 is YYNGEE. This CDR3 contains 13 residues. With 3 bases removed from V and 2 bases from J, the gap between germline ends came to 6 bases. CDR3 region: CASSANPYNEQFF. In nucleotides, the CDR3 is TGTGCCAGCAGCGCAAATCCCTACAATGAGCAGTTCTTC. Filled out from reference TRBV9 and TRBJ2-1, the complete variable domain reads DSGVTQTPKHLITATGQRVTLRCSPRSGDLSVYWYQQSLDQGLQFLIQYYNGEERAKGNILERFSAQQFPDLHSELNLSSLELGDSALYFCASSANPYNEQFFGPGTRLTVL.

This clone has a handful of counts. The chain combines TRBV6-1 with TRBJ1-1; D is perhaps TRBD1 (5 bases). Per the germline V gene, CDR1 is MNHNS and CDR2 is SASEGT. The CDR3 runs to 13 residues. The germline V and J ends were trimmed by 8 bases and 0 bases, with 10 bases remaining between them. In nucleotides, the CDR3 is TGTGCCAGCCGCGCAGGGATGAACACTGAAGCTTTCTTT. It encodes CASRAGMNTEAFF.